This TCR beta chain was recovered during a study of T cells in Graves' hyperthyroidism and ophthalmopathy. Notes on the study in general: Ophthalmopathy cases were set apart from stable hyperthyroidism by a 13 V-J model.

This clonotype was detected a few times. Its antigen remains unidentified. The CDR3 extends over 14 amino acids. Trimming stripped 0 bases from V and 8 bases from J, with 10 bases between. From germline, CDR1 is KGHDR and CDR2 SFDVKD. RNA transcripts served as the template for amplifying TCR beta CDR3 regions. A first-round RT-PCR of the TCR CDR3 used the HTBI primer set. TCRdb called the multiplex PCR reads again in MiXCR, with one record for every CDR3 protein. The repertoire holds hundreds of thousands of distinct CDR3 sequences, less than 15% seen once, with 9.5% to 13% in the top ten. Exclusion criteria comprised uncontrolled infection, other autoimmune disease, pregnancy or lactation. Each diagnosis drew on symptoms, thyroxine, TRAb, thyroid ultrasound and orbital computed tomography findings.

Sequencing was carried out using blood. The clonotype originates from a woman under 30 with Graves' hyperthyroidism. This rearrangement joins TRBV24-1 to TRBJ2-1, with D possibly TRBD2 on 6 matching bases. Here the CDR3 DNA reads TGTGCCACCAGTGATTTGCATAGGGAGGATGAGCAGTTCTTC. Protein sequence: CATSDLHREDEQFF.